This T cell receptor (beta chain) was sequenced during a study of blood T cell repertoires in COVID-19. About the research overall: Acute and convalescent COVID-19 specimens originated in the United States, Italy and Spain. Sources were T cells, B-cell-depleted T cells, or PBMCs; the material itself was cDNA or gDNA.

Assay used: immunoSEQ multiplex PCR; TCRdb lists only in-frame clones, some missing. The sample has 120,000 to 150,000 clones; about 86% are singletons. The CDR3 has 15 residues. V was clipped by 5 bases and J by 4 bases; unmatched bases: 10. Looked up from germline, CDR1 is LNHDA and CDR2 is SQIVND (reference sequence). The genes are TRBV19 and TRBJ2-5; TRBD1 agrees at 7 bases. This clonotype originated in an older woman with acute or convalescent COVID-19. The sample consisted of peripheral blood. Here the CDR3 reads CASSSPQGLGETQYF. CDR3 DNA: TGTGCCAGTAGTTCCCCACAGGGGCTTGGAGAGACCCAGTACTTC. Full variable domain (outside the CDR3, taken from reference TRBV19 and TRBJ2-5): DGGITQSPKYLFRKEGQNVTLSCEQNLNHDAMYWYRQDPGQGLRLIYYSQIVNDFQKGDIAEGYSVSREKKESFPLTVTSAQKNPTAFYLCASSSPQGLGETQYFGPGTRLLVL.